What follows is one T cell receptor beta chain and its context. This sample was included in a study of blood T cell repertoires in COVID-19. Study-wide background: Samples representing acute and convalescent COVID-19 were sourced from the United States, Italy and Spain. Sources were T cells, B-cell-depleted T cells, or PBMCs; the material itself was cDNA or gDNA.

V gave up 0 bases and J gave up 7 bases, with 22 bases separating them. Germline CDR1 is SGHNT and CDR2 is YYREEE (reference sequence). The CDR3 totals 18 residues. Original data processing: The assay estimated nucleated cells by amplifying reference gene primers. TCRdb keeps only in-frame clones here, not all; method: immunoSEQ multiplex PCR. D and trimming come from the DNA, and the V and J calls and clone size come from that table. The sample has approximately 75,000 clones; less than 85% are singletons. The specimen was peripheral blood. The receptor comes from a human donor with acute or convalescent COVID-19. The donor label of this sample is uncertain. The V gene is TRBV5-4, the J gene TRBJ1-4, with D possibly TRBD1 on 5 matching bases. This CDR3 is CASSLDPPGRQGVEKLFF. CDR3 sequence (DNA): TGTGCCAGCAGCTTGGACCCCCCGGGCCGGCAGGGTGTTGAAAAACTGTTTTTT.